The clone carrying this T cell receptor (beta chain) appeared a few times. CDR1 is LNHDA, CDR2 SQIVND, per germline (reference sequence). The junction had 3 bases not matched to a gene; V was cut back by 3 bases and J by 4 bases. This CDR3 comprises 14 residues. Via MiXCR, TCRdb re-called the RT-PCR reads, giving one row per CDR3 protein. The profile shows roughly 880,000 distinct CDR3 sequences, more than 15% of them singletons. This record comes from a study of patients and donors after allogeneic stem cell transplantation. The receptor's source is a human donor who was either an allogeneic HSCT recipient or a stem cell or donor lymphocyte infusion donor (not recorded which). It is not recorded whose cells these are; they may come from a transplant donor. Sequencing input: blood, either unsorted or a sorted T cell fraction (not recorded which). The chain combines TRBV19 with TRBJ2-1, with 7 bases matching TRBD1. This CDR3 reads CASSMSGGYNEQFF. For the CDR3, the DNA is TGTGCCAGTAGTATGTCAGGGGGTTACAATGAGCAGTTCTTC.